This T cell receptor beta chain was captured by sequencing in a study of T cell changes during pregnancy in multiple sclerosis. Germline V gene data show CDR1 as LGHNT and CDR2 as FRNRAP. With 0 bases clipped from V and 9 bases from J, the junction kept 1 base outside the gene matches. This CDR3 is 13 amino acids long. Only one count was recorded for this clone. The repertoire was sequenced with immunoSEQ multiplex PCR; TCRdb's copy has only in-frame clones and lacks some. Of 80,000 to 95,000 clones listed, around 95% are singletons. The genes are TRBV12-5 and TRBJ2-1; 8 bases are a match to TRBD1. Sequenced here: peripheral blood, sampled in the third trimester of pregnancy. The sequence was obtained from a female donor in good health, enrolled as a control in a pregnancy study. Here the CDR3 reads CASGLVQGAEQFF. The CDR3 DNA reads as TGTGCTAGTGGTTTGGTCCAGGGGGCTGAGCAGTTCTTC.